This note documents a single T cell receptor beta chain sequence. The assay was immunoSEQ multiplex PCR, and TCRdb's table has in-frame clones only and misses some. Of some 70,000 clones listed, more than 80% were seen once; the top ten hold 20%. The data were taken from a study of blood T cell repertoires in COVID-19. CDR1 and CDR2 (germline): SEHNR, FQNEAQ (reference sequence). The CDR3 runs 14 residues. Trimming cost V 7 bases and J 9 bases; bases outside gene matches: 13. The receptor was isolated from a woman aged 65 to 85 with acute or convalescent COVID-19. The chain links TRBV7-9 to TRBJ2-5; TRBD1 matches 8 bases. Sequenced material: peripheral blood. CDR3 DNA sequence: TGTGCCAGCACCCGGGCAGGACAGGGAAGGTCCCAGTACTTC. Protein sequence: CASTRAGQGRSQYF.